The source of this T cell receptor beta chain is a study of monozygotic twins with inflammatory bowel disease. With regard to this clonotype: No antigen is known for it.

CDR1 is LGHDT and CDR2 is YNNKEL in the germline V gene (reference sequence). This CDR3 is built from 12 residues. Amplification of TCRalpha and TCRbeta cDNA involved two nested PCRs that ran for approximately 16 and 9 cycles. TCRdb reprocessed the 5' RACE reads, with one entry per CDR3 protein and no DNA. The table for this sample gives fewer than 550,000 distinct CDR3 sequences. The study, taken as a whole, reports: Evidence did not back any single strong signal or clonotype linked to IBD. Subtypes among T cells remained indistinguishable.

The sequence derives from a human donor with ulcerative colitis or Crohn's disease, or a healthy co-twin of an affected twin (not recorded which). The specimen was blood. The J gene is TRBJ1-1, the V gene TRBV3-1. The chain's CDR3 is CASSHKDVEAFF.